Reported below is one T cell receptor (beta chain). Between the trimmed V and J ends, which lost 4 bases and 4 bases, there was a span of 11 bases. Looked up from germline, CDR1 is MGHDK and CDR2 is SYGVNS. The CDR3 covers 14 residues. Only in-frame clones appear in the TCRdb table, and some are missing; sequencing was by immunoSEQ multiplex PCR. The sample lists 270,000 or so clones; over 75% were seen once. The data derive from a study of blood T cell repertoires in COVID-19. The sequence derives from a human donor in a cohort sampled during active COVID-19. Sequencing input: peripheral blood. The V and J genes are TRBV25-1 and TRBJ2-1; no clear D. The CDR3 loop reads CASSAGGSYNEQFF. The CDR3 DNA is TGTGCCAGCAGTGCCGGCGGATCGTACAATGAGCAGTTCTTC.